Listed below are T cell receptor beta chains from one sample, sequenced in a study of cytomegalovirus exposure and HLA in healthy donors. The protocol was immunoSEQ multiplex PCR, while the TCRdb copy is restricted to in-frame clones and leaves out a portion. This sample has about 130,000 clones, with 81% found just once. Sequencing used PBMCs. These receptors originate from a man between 18 and 29 years old in good health and CMV-seronegative. Each CDR3 is given with its conserved first and last residue. Each record gives: CDR3 protein, CDR3 DNA, V gene, D gene, J gene, clone size. A D gene is named only where the DNA matches it firmly. Only part of the rows carry a size: once, few, many, or a class if the clone is expanded.

CDR3aa: CASSPVFSGDTQYF; CDR3nt: TGCGCCAGCTCCCCCGTCTTTTCAGGGGATACGCAGTATTTT; v_gene: TRBV10-1; d_gene: .; j_gene: TRBJ2-3; abundance: .
CDR3aa: CASSYELAYEQYF; CDR3nt: TGTGCCAGCAGTTACGAGTTGGCCTACGAGCAGTACTTC; v_gene: TRBV6-6; d_gene: .; j_gene: TRBJ2-7; abundance: .
CDR3aa: CASSLWTVSYEQYF; CDR3nt: TGTGCCAGCAGCTTGTGGACAGTATCCTACGAGCAGTACTTC; v_gene: TRBV5-6; d_gene: .; j_gene: TRBJ2-7; abundance: few
CDR3aa: CASSLQGASEKLFF; CDR3nt: TGTGCCAGCAGTTTACAGGGGGCAAGTGAAAAACTGTTTTTT; v_gene: TRBV27; d_gene: TRBD1; j_gene: TRBJ1-4; abundance: .
CDR3aa: CASSVALTGLWGQYF; CDR3nt: TGTGCCAGCAGCGTAGCTCTGACAGGGCTTTGGGGTCAGTACTTC; v_gene: TRBV9; d_gene: TRBD1; j_gene: TRBJ2-5; abundance: once
CDR3aa: CASSAPSVADTQYF; CDR3nt: TGCGCCAGCAGTGCCCCTAGCGTCGCAGATACGCAGTATTTT; v_gene: TRBV10-2; d_gene: .; j_gene: TRBJ2-3; abundance: few
CDR3aa: CASRLGGGTDTQYF; CDR3nt: TGTGCAAGTCGCTTAGGCGGGGGTACAGATACGCAGTATTTT; v_gene: TRBV12-2; d_gene: .; j_gene: TRBJ2-3; abundance: .
CDR3aa: CARSLAASSYEQYF; CDR3nt: TGTGCCAGAAGCTTGGCAGCGAGCTCCTACGAGCAGTACTTC; v_gene: TRBV5-3; d_gene: .; j_gene: TRBJ2-7; abundance: .
CDR3aa: CASSQDSTGVGNEQFF; CDR3nt: TGCGCCAGCAGCCAAGATAGTACAGGGGTTGGGAATGAGCAGTTCTTC; v_gene: TRBV4-3; d_gene: TRBD1; j_gene: TRBJ2-1; abundance: .
CDR3aa: CSVWVGGGDYGYTF; CDR3nt: TGCAGCGTTTGGGTAGGGGGGGGAGACTATGGCTACACCTTC; v_gene: TRBV29-1; d_gene: .; j_gene: TRBJ1-2; abundance: .
CDR3aa: CSVVERGGFGELFF; CDR3nt: TGCAGCGTTGTCGAGCGGGGGGGTTTCGGGGAGCTGTTTTTT; v_gene: TRBV29-1; d_gene: TRBD2; j_gene: TRBJ2-2; abundance: .
CDR3aa: CASSQGVYEQYF; CDR3nt: TGTGCCAGCAGCCAGGGAGTTTACGAGCAGTACTTC; v_gene: TRBV14; d_gene: .; j_gene: TRBJ2-7; abundance: .
CDR3aa: CASSLELAGAHTGELFF; CDR3nt: TGTGCCAGCAGCCTAGAACTAGCGGGGGCCCACACCGGGGAGCTGTTTTTT; v_gene: TRBV5-4; d_gene: TRBD2; j_gene: TRBJ2-2; abundance: once
CDR3aa: CASRGGTYGYTF; CDR3nt: TGTGCCAGTAGAGGGGGTACCTATGGCTACACCTTC; v_gene: TRBV19; d_gene: .; j_gene: TRBJ1-2; abundance: .
CDR3aa: CASSFARGLGGSQHF; CDR3nt: TGTGCCAGCAGCTTCGCCAGAGGCTTGGGAGGGTCCCAGCATTTT; v_gene: TRBV7-2; d_gene: .; j_gene: TRBJ1-5; abundance: .
CDR3aa: CASSPPGKNTEAFF; CDR3nt: TGTGCCAGCAGCCCTCCCGGGAAGAACACTGAAGCTTTCTTT; v_gene: TRBV5-6; d_gene: .; j_gene: TRBJ1-1; abundance: .
CDR3aa: CASRAADRATYEQYF; CDR3nt: TGTGCCAGCAGGGCGGCCGACAGGGCCACCTACGAGCAGTACTTC; v_gene: TRBV28; d_gene: TRBD1; j_gene: TRBJ2-7; abundance: .
CDR3aa: CASSLGAGANVLTF; CDR3nt: TGTGCCAGCAGTTTAGGGGCAGGGGCCAACGTCCTGACTTTC; v_gene: TRBV6-5; d_gene: .; j_gene: TRBJ2-6; abundance: once
CDR3aa: CASGQDRWNQPQHF; CDR3nt: TGTGCCAGTGGGCAGGACAGGTGGAATCAGCCCCAGCATTTT; v_gene: TRBV19; d_gene: TRBD1; j_gene: TRBJ1-5; abundance: once
CDR3aa: CASRSRGRSYNSPLHF; CDR3nt: TGTGCCAGCAGAAGCAGGGGGCGCTCCTATAATTCACCCCTCCACTTT; v_gene: TRBV27; d_gene: TRBD1; j_gene: TRBJ1-6; abundance: few
CDR3aa: CASSYSTSGREQYF; CDR3nt: TGTGCCAGCAGTTACTCAACTAGCGGGAGAGAGCAGTACTTC; v_gene: TRBV6-5; d_gene: TRBD2; j_gene: TRBJ2-5; abundance: .
CDR3aa: CASSRDRGNEKLFF; CDR3nt: TGTGCCAGCAGTAGGGACAGGGGTAATGAAAAACTGTTTTTT; v_gene: TRBV2; d_gene: TRBD1; j_gene: TRBJ1-4; abundance: .
CDR3aa: CAWSGTGTGYTF; CDR3nt: TGTGCCTGGAGTGGGACAGGGACTGGCTACACCTTC; v_gene: TRBV30; d_gene: TRBD1; j_gene: TRBJ1-2; abundance: .
CDR3aa: CASSQGGGGRTNYGYTF; CDR3nt: TGTGCCAGCAGCCAAGGGGGCGGGGGACGGACAAACTATGGCTACACCTTC; v_gene: TRBV4-2; d_gene: .; j_gene: TRBJ1-2; abundance: .
CDR3aa: CASRGTDEKLFF; CDR3nt: TGTGCCAGCAGGGGGACAGATGAAAAACTGTTTTTT; v_gene: TRBV6-5; d_gene: TRBD1; j_gene: TRBJ1-4; abundance: .
CDR3aa: CASNSGQGRNEQYF; CDR3nt: TGTGCCAGCAACTCCGGACAGGGGCGGAACGAGCAGTACTTC; v_gene: TRBV5-4; d_gene: TRBD1; j_gene: TRBJ2-7; abundance: once
CDR3aa: CASSLRSVNTGELFF; CDR3nt: TGTGCCAGCAGTTTACGGTCTGTCAACACCGGGGAGCTGTTTTTT; v_gene: TRBV27; d_gene: .; j_gene: TRBJ2-2; abundance: .
CDR3aa: CASSRFWRQNEKLFF; CDR3nt: TGTGCCAGTAGTCGCTTTTGGAGGCAAAATGAAAAACTGTTTTTT; v_gene: TRBV19; d_gene: .; j_gene: TRBJ1-4; abundance: .
CDR3aa: CAWRMWGVRYTF; CDR3nt: TGTGCCTGGAGAATGTGGGGAGTCCGCTACACCTTC; v_gene: TRBV30; d_gene: .; j_gene: TRBJ1-2; abundance: .
CDR3aa: CASRWAYQETQYF; CDR3nt: TGTGCCAGCAGGTGGGCGTACCAAGAGACCCAGTACTTC; v_gene: TRBV28; d_gene: .; j_gene: TRBJ2-5; abundance: .
CDR3aa: CAWEGQGGQPQHF; CDR3nt: TGTGCCTGGGAGGGACAGGGCGGCCAGCCCCAGCATTTT; v_gene: TRBV30; d_gene: TRBD1; j_gene: TRBJ1-5; abundance: .
CDR3aa: CASSAGQGNNEQFF; CDR3nt: TGTGCCAGCAGTGCGGGACAGGGGAACAATGAGCAGTTCTTC; v_gene: TRBV6-5; d_gene: TRBD1; j_gene: TRBJ2-1; abundance: .
CDR3aa: CASSLGGDSTGELFF; CDR3nt: TGTGCCAGCAGCTTGGGGGGGGATTCCACCGGGGAGCTGTTTTTT; v_gene: TRBV5-4; d_gene: .; j_gene: TRBJ2-2; abundance: .
CDR3aa: CATSRDRGIIVNTEAFF; CDR3nt: TGTGCCACCAGCAGAGATAGGGGCATTATCGTGAACACTGAAGCTTTCTTT; v_gene: TRBV15; d_gene: .; j_gene: TRBJ1-1; abundance: few
CDR3aa: CASSYPQETQYF; CDR3nt: TGTGCCAGCAGTTACCCCCAGGAGACCCAGTACTTC; v_gene: TRBV6-6; d_gene: .; j_gene: TRBJ2-5; abundance: .
CDR3aa: CASRRQGGQPQHF; CDR3nt: TGTGCCAGCAGAAGACAGGGCGGTCAGCCCCAGCATTTT; v_gene: TRBV6-6; d_gene: TRBD1; j_gene: TRBJ1-5; abundance: .
CDR3aa: CASNGRGGNNEQFF; CDR3nt: TGTGCCAGTAACGGTAGGGGGGGCAACAATGAGCAGTTCTTC; v_gene: TRBV19; d_gene: .; j_gene: TRBJ2-1; abundance: .
CDR3aa: CASSSYREGADTQYF; CDR3nt: TGTGCCAGCAGTTCCTACAGGGAAGGGGCAGATACGCAGTATTTT; v_gene: TRBV28; d_gene: .; j_gene: TRBJ2-3; abundance: .
CDR3aa: CASREGATILSAGELFF; CDR3nt: TGCGCCAGCAGGGAGGGGGCTACGATATTGAGCGCCGGGGAGCTGTTTTTT; v_gene: TRBV5-1; d_gene: .; j_gene: TRBJ2-2; abundance: .
CDR3aa: CASSPGTGEGGYTF; CDR3nt: TGCGCCAGCAGTCCCGGGACAGGGGAAGGTGGCTACACCTTC; v_gene: TRBV5-1; d_gene: TRBD1; j_gene: TRBJ1-2; abundance: .
CDR3aa: CASSFRPTGAFYGYTF; CDR3nt: TGTGCCAGCAGTTTCCGCCCGACAGGAGCCTTCTATGGCTACACCTTC; v_gene: TRBV27; d_gene: .; j_gene: TRBJ1-2; abundance: once
CDR3aa: CASSRLNLRQGAITQPQHF; CDR3nt: TGTGCCAGCAGCCGACTTAATCTGAGACAGGGGGCGATTACTCAGCCCCAGCATTTT; v_gene: TRBV7-8; d_gene: TRBD1; j_gene: TRBJ1-5; abundance: .
CDR3aa: CASSQDRVTDTQYF; CDR3nt: TGTGCCAGCAGTCAGGACAGGGTCACAGATACGCAGTATTTT; v_gene: TRBV5-6; d_gene: TRBD1; j_gene: TRBJ2-3; abundance: .
CDR3aa: CASSPAGEKLFF; CDR3nt: TGTGCCAGCAGCCCGGCCGGGGAAAAACTGTTTTTT; v_gene: TRBV6-5; d_gene: .; j_gene: TRBJ1-4; abundance: few
CDR3aa: CASSVDLSGGLRNEQFF; CDR3nt: TGTGCCAGCAGCGTAGATTTAAGCGGGGGCTTAAGAAATGAGCAGTTCTTC; v_gene: TRBV9; d_gene: TRBD2; j_gene: TRBJ2-1; abundance: .
CDR3aa: CASSPTPSSGNTIYF; CDR3nt: TGTGCCAGCAGCCCCACACCTAGCTCTGGAAACACCATATATTTT; v_gene: TRBV9; d_gene: .; j_gene: TRBJ1-3; abundance: .